This passage covers 14 T cell receptor beta chains from one sample sequenced in a study of cytomegalovirus exposure and HLA in healthy donors. 60 Vbeta and 13 Jbeta primers were used in PCR. Only in-frame clones appear in the TCRdb table, and some are missing; sequencing was by immunoSEQ multiplex PCR. The data show about 160,000 clones, roughly 72% seen once. The sample taken for sequencing was PBMCs. The receptors were gathered from a woman in her thirties or forties in good health and CMV-seronegative.

This clone turned up a few times. The chain joins TRBV30 to TRBJ1-2, with D hard to call. Germline V gene lookup returns CDR1 GTSNPN and CDR2 SVGIG (reference sequence). V gave up 3 bases and J gave up 12 bases, with 11 bases separating them. The CDR3 extends over 10 amino acids. CDR3 sequence reads: CAWRSAVHTF. In DNA, the CDR3 is TGTGCCTGGAGGTCCGCAGTCCACACCTTC.

The rearrangement joins TRBV7-8 to TRBJ1-2; possible D gene TRBD1, 5 bases. The CDR3 has 13 residues. The V gene's germline CDR1 is SGHVS and CDR2 FQNEAQ. Trimming shortened V by 4 bases and J by 4 bases, and 10 bases separated the two germline ends. CDR3 sequence reads: CASSSGPRYGYTF. CDR3 in DNA: TGTGCCAGCAGCTCAGGGCCACGCTATGGCTACACCTTC. Using reference TRBV7-8 and TRBJ1-2 for the parts outside the CDR3, the full variable domain is GAGVSQSPRYKVAKRGQDVALRCDPISGHVSLFWYQQALGQGPEFLTYFQNEAQLDKSGLPSDRFFAERPEGSVSTLKIQRTQQEDSAVYLCASSSGPRYGYTFGSGTRLTVV.

V is TRBV19 and J is TRBJ1-1, with D unclear. Deletions cut 10 bases from V and 4 bases from J, with 13 bases between. Germline V gene data show CDR1 as LNHDA and CDR2 as SQIVND (reference sequence). This CDR3 comprises 12 residues. DNA of the CDR3: TGTGCCACCACAAAGCGCCCCACTGAAGCTTTCTTT. It is translated as CATTKRPTEAFF.

The chain links TRBV28 to TRBJ1-4, with D perhaps TRBD1 (6 bases). This CDR3 region has 15 residues. Between the trimmed V and J ends, which lost 5 bases and 6 bases, there was a span of 16 bases. Germline V gene lookup returns CDR1 MDHEN and CDR2 SYDVKM. As DNA, the CDR3 is TGTGCCAGCAGTACACCGGGACATGAGGATGAAAAACTGTTTTTT. Amino acid sequence: CASSTPGHEDEKLFF.

In regard to this clone: This CDR3 is also generated by other DNA sequences in the sample. J is TRBJ1-2 and V is TRBV28; D possibly corresponds to TRBD1 (5 bases). Deletions cut 3 bases from V and 5 bases from J, with 7 bases between. This CDR3 spans 12 amino acids. Looked up from germline, CDR1 is MDHEN and CDR2 is SYDVKM. CDR3 DNA: TGTGCCAGCAGTTTGGGGGGATATGGCTACACCTTC. It is translated as CASSLGGYGYTF.

The chain links TRBV5-1 to TRBJ1-1; TRBD1 might be the D (5 bases). The CDR3 has 16 residues. Germline values: CDR1 SGHRS, CDR2 YFSETQ. V lost 1 base and J lost 0, with 13 bases in between. CDR3 region: CASSLLGGDLNTEAFF. The CDR3 coding sequence is TGCGCCAGCAGCTTGTTGGGGGGAGACCTGAACACTGAAGCTTTCTTT.

The CDR3 DNA sequence: TGTGCCAGCAGCTCCGGACTAGCGGTTCTTCCCGGAGGTCCTTACGAGCAGTACTTC. It encodes CASSSGLAVLPGGPYEQYF. The V and J genes are TRBV13 and TRBJ2-7; 10 positions match TRBD2. The CDR3 totals 19 residues. The V and J ends lost 4 bases and 4 bases, in that order; junction bases with no gene match: 19. Germline CDR1 and CDR2: PRHDT and FYEKMQ (reference sequence).

The V call is TRBV5-1, the J call TRBJ1-4; D may be TRBD1 (5 bases). The CDR3 contains 15 residues. Trimming left V 0 bases short and J 8 bases short, with 14 bases between. CDR1 SGHRS and CDR2 YFSETQ come from the germline V gene. The CDR3 DNA sequence: TGCGCCAGCAGCTTGGGTTCAGGGATGGGCGAAAAACTGTTTTTT. Translation: CASSLGSGMGEKLFF.

The V gene is TRBV2, the J gene TRBJ2-5; 9 positions agree with TRBD1. Looked up from germline, CDR1 is SNHLY and CDR2 is FYNNEI. The length of the CDR3 is 15 residues. The junction had 10 bases not matched to a gene; V was cut back by 9 bases and J by 2 bases. The DNA of the CDR3 is TGTGCCAGTAGTTCTTCCGGGACAGGGCAAGAGACCCAGTACTTC. As protein: CASSSSGTGQETQYF.

The V gene is TRBV27, the J gene TRBJ1-1; TRBD1 might be the D (6 bases). Germline CDR1 and CDR2: MNHEY and SMNVEV (reference sequence). The length of the CDR3 is 17 residues. Trimming took 6 bases from V and 4 from J, leaving 24 bases between them. The CDR3 region has the DNA TGTGCCAGCAGCTTTACCGTAGGACCGACAGGTCCCACTGAAGCTTTCTTT. Residues: CASSFTVGPTGPTEAFF.

The gene calls are TRBV5-4 and TRBJ2-5; no clear D. Germline values: CDR1 SGHNT, CDR2 YYREEE (reference sequence). The CDR3 runs 13 residues. The germline V and J ends were trimmed by 2 bases and 3 bases, with 8 bases remaining between them. CDR3 region: CASSFFSEETQYF. For the CDR3, the DNA is TGTGCCAGCAGCTTCTTCTCAGAAGAGACCCAGTACTTC.

The rearrangement uses TRBV27 and TRBJ2-1; TRBD2 might be the D (6 bases). Germline-derived CDR1 and CDR2 are MNHEY and SMNVEV (reference sequence). With 7 bases removed from V and 9 bases from J, the gap between germline ends came to 22 bases. The CDR3 consists of 15 residues. The CDR3 coding sequence is TGTGCCAGCATCCCGGGGGATGCCTTAGGCGGTGAGCAGTTCTTC. Encoded protein: CASIPGDALGGEQFF.

The chain combines TRBV15 with TRBJ1-4; 8 bases line up with TRBD1. In germline, CDR1 is LNHNV, CDR2 YYDKDF (reference sequence). The CDR3 covers 16 residues. V lost 3 bases, J lost 8 bases, and 11 bases stayed unmatched. CDR3 DNA: TGTGCCACCAGCAGGTCACTCCAGGGGGCTTCAGAAAAACTGTTTTTT. Translating gives CATSRSLQGASEKLFF.

The gene calls are TRBV9 and TRBJ2-3, with TRBD2 matching 10 bases. This CDR3 has 18 residues. CDR1 and CDR2 (germline): SGDLS, YYNGEE. V was clipped by 2 bases and J by 0 bases; unmatched bases: 9. CDR3 protein: CASSVGWLAGVSTDTQYF. The CDR3 bases are TGTGCCAGCAGCGTGGGGTGGCTAGCGGGAGTCAGCACAGATACGCAGTATTTT.